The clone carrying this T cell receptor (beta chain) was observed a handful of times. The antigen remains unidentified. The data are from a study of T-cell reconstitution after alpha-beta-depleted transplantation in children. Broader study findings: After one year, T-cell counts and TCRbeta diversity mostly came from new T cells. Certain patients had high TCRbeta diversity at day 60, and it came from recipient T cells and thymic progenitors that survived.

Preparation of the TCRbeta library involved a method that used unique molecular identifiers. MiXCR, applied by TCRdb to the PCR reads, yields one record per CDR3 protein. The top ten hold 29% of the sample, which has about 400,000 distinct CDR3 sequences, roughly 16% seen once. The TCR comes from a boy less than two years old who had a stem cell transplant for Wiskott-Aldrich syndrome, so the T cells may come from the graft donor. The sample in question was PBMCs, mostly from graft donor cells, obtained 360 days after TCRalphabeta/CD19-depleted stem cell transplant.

For the CDR3, the DNA is TGTGCCAGCAGCTTAGTATACGGCGGGAGGTCTGAGCAGTTCTTC. Protein: CASSLVYGGRSEQFF. The chain joins TRBV7-2 to TRBJ2-1; TRBD2 aligns across 8 bases. The germline V gene encodes CDR1 SGHTA and CDR2 FQGNSA. This CDR3 spans 15 amino acids. J was trimmed by 9 bases and V by 1 base; bases with no gene match: 8.